This T cell receptor (beta chain) was identified in a study of blood T cell repertoires in COVID-19. Some clones are missing from TCRdb's copy, which holds only in-frame ones; the method was immunoSEQ multiplex PCR. The table records about 160,000 clones, roughly 83% of them present only once. Participants came from around 25 US areas, aged roughly 18 to 89 years. Cohort 3 donors were reported recovered after two negative PCRs, clearance, or symptom resolution. The specimen was PBMCs or T cells enriched from blood (not recorded which). The receptor was isolated from a woman aged 45-60 years who had recovered from COVID-19.

For the CDR3, the DNA is TGTGCCAGCCAACTGGGGGGTAGCTATGGCTACACCTTC. Its translation: CASQLGGSYGYTF. The chain uses TRBV28 and TRBJ1-2; tentative D call: TRBD1 (5 bases). This CDR3 region has 13 residues. Deletions cut 8 bases from V and 4 bases from J, with 14 bases between. Per germline, CDR1 MDHEN and CDR2 SYDVKM.